This T cell receptor (beta chain) stems from a study of cytomegalovirus exposure and HLA in healthy donors. General study points: The listing of roughly 160 TCR beta chains classed them as cytomegalovirus-associated. Approximately 18,000 TCR beta sequences were associated with HLA alleles at 0.05 false discovery rate in a later analysis. The presence/absence work took it that sequencing depth was about the same across donors.

Points on this clone: Its antigen is undetermined.

V lost 6 bases, J lost 3 bases, and 6 bases stayed unmatched. The CDR3 totals 14 residues. The germline gives CDR1 MNHNS, CDR2 SASEGT. The primer mix had 60 Vbeta and 13 Jbeta primers. Profiled with immunoSEQ multiplex PCR; TCRdb holds only in-frame clones, not every one. The top ten clones hold 7.8% of a sample with roughly 110,000 clones, around three quarters of them seen once. The donors, nominally healthy at sampling, likely had unrecorded immune exposures. This clonotype was obtained from a man younger than 40 in good health and CMV-seronegative. The material sequenced was PBMCs. The V and J genes are TRBV6-1 and TRBJ2-7, with 9 bases lining up with TRBD1. CDR3 in DNA: TGTGCCAGCAGCAGGAGGGACAGGGACTACGAGCAGTACTTC. It codes for CASSRRDRDYEQYF.